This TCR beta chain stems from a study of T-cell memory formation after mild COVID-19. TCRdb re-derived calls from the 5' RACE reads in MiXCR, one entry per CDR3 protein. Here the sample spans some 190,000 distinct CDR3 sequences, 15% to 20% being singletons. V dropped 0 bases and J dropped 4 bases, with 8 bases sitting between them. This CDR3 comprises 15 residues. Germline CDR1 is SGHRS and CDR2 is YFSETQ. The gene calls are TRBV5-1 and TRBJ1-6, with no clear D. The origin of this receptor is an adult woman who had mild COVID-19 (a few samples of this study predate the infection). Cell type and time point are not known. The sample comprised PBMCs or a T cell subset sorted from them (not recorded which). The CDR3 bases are TGCGCCAGCAGCTTGGAACGGGGATATAATTCACCCCTCCACTTT. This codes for CASSLERGYNSPLHF.